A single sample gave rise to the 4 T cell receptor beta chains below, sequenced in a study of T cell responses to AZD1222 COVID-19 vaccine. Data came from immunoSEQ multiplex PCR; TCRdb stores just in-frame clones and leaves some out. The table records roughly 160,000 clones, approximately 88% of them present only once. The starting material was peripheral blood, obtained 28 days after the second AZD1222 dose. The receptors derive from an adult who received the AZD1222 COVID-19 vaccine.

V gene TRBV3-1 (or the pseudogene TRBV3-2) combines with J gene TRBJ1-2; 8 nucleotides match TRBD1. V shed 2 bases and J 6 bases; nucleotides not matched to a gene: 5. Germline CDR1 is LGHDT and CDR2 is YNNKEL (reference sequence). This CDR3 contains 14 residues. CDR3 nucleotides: TGTGCCAGCAGCCAAATTCGGACAGGGAATGGCTACACCTTC. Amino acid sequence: CASSQIRTGNGYTF.

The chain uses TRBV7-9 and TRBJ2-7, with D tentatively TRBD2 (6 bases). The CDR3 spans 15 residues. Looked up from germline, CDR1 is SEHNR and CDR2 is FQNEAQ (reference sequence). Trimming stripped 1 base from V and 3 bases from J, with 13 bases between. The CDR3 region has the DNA TGTGCCAGCAGCTTAGGGGTTCTCGGGAGCTACGAGCAGTACTTC. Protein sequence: CASSLGVLGSYEQYF.

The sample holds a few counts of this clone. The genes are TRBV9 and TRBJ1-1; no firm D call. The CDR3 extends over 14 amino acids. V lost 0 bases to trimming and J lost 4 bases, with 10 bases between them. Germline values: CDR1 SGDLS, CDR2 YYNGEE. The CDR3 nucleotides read TGTGCCAGCAGCGTAGCGAGATGGGGCACTGAAGCTTTCTTT. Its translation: CASSVARWGTEAFF.

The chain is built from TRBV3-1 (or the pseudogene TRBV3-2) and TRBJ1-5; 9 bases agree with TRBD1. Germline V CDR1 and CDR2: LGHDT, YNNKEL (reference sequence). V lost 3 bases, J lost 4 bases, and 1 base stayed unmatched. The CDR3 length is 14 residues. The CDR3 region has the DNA TGTGCCAGCAGCCATGGGACAGGGAATCAGCCCCAGCATTTT. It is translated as CASSHGTGNQPQHF.